These 21 T cell receptor beta chains originate from one sample sequenced in a study of tumor and adjacent non-tumor tissue in lung cancer. RNA was extracted from bulk tissue without any cell sorting. A modified ARM-PCR protocol with three rounds of nested PCR amplified TCRbeta. MiXCR, run by TCRdb on the multiplex PCR reads, gives a single entry per CDR3 protein. In the table there are 90,000 to 130,000 distinct CDR3 sequences, roughly 84% of which are singletons. The specimen was lung tumor tissue. All receptors come from a man in his 70s with non-small cell lung cancer.

This clonotype is judged medium-sized. The V call is TRBV6-8, the J call TRBJ1-5, with a tentative D call TRBD1 (5 bases). The V end lost 1 base, the J end lost 8 bases, and 27 bases lay between the germline ends. CDR3 length: 19 residues. Germline V gene sequence: CDR1 MNHGY, CDR2 SAAAGT. The CDR3 spells CASSYWALQGRGVIEPQHF. The CDR3 nucleotides are TGTGCCAGCAGTTACTGGGCCTTACAAGGACGGGGGGTAATCGAGCCCCAGCATTTT.

This clonotype occurred once. One end of the junction fails to match germline, which may point to a read error. V and J are TRBV11-2 and TRBJ2-1; D is perhaps TRBD2 (6 bases). Germline V gene lookup returns CDR1 SGHAT and CDR2 FQNNGV. The length of the CDR3 is 18 residues. CDR3 sequence reads: CATSLHVRDWGSYNEQFF. Here the CDR3 DNA reads TGTGCCACCAGCTTACACGTGCGGGACTGGGGCTCCTACAATGAGCAGTTCTTC. The whole variable domain, filled in from reference TRBV11-2 and TRBJ2-1, reads EAGVAQSPRYKIIEKRQSVAFWCNPISGHATLYWYQQILGQGPKLLIQFQNNGVVDDSQLPKDRFSAERLKGVDSTLKIQPAKLEDSAVYLCATSLHVRDWGSYNEQFFGPGTRLTVL.

About this clonotype: The junction shows a germline mismatch at one end, possibly a read error. V usage is TRBV7-3 and J usage is TRBJ2-2; D call uncertain. CDR1 is SGHTA, CDR2 FQGTGA, per germline. This CDR3 region has 14 residues. The CDR3 DNA reads TGTGCCAGTAGCTTATTTTCGAACAGCGGGGAGCTGTTTTTT. It encodes CASSLFSNSGELFF.

As regards this clonotype: A much larger clone differs by one base, so this may be a read error. This rearrangement joins TRBV28 to TRBJ1-3; 7 bases are a match to TRBD1. After removal of 11 bases from V and 0 bases from J, the junction contained 10 bases not matched to a gene. CDR1 MDHEN and CDR2 SYDVKM come from the germline V gene. The CDR3 has 15 residues. In DNA, the CDR3 is TGTGCCGGCCGGACAGGACTTTACTCTGGAAACACCATATATTTT. This codes for CAGRTGLYSGNTIYF.

Points on this clonotype: The conserved closing phenylalanine or tryptophan is absent in this CDR3, likely reflecting a read error. This chain joins TRBV12-3 or TRBV12-4 and TRBJ2-6; D is uncertain. CDR3 length equals 15 residues. The ends were cut back, 7 bases at V and 0 bases at J, with 10 bases in the middle. The CDR3 loop reads CASTIGSSGANVLTL. The CDR3 DNA reads as TGTGCCAGCACCATAGGAAGCTCTGGGGCCAACGTCCTGACTTTA.

On this clonotype itself: A read error is likely, as this CDR3 ends without the conserved phenylalanine or tryptophan. This chain connects TRBV4-1 to TRBJ2-5; TRBD2 matches 7 bases. Germline-derived CDR1 and CDR2 are MGHRA and YSYEKL. With 0 bases clipped from V and 10 bases from J, the junction kept 8 bases outside the gene matches. The CDR3 runs 14 residues. The CDR3 DNA reads TGCGCCAGCAGCCAAGATTGGGGGGGAGATATCCAGTACTTG. It encodes CASSQDWGGDIQYL.

On this clonotype itself: Compared with germline, one end of the junction differs, possibly owing to a read error. The chain recombines TRBV9 with TRBJ1-2, with a weak D call TRBD1 (6 bases). Germline V gene data show CDR1 as SGDLS and CDR2 as YYNGEE. CDR3 length equals 14 residues. This chain's CDR3 is CASSVTQTGRSYSF. CDR3 DNA: TGTGCCAGCAGCGTAACCCAGACAGGAAGGAGCTACAGCTTC. Using reference TRBV9 and TRBJ1-2 for the parts outside the CDR3, the full variable domain is DSGVTQTPKHLITATGQRVTLRCSPRSGDLSVYWYQQSLDQGLQFLIQYYNGEERAKGNILERFSAQQFPDLHSELNLSSLELGDSALYFCASSVTQTGRSYSFGSGTRLTVV.

The rearrangement uses TRBV7-8 and TRBJ2-3; D call uncertain. Germline V gene sequence: CDR1 SGHVS, CDR2 FQNEAQ. This CDR3 is built from 18 residues. Trimming took off 5 bases at V and 4 bases at J, with 25 bases between the two ends. CDR3 nucleotide sequence: TGTGCCAGCAGCATCCACGCCGATGGGGAACCGAATGCAGATACGCAGTATTTT. Translated, it gives CASSIHADGEPNADTQYF.

This clonotype has just one count. The rearrangement links TRBV20-1 to TRBJ1-5, with a tentative D call TRBD1 (6 bases). Trimming took off 6 bases at V and 5 bases at J, with 17 bases between the two ends. The CDR3 contains 14 residues. The germline V gene encodes CDR1 DFQATT and CDR2 SNEGSKA (reference sequence). CDR3 in amino acids: CSARDGQQDQPQHF. DNA for the CDR3: TGCAGTGCCCGGGACGGACAGCAGGATCAGCCCCAGCATTTT.

Regarding this clonotype: One end of the junction fails to match germline, which may point to a read error. This rearrangement joins TRBV6-5 to TRBJ2-2, with 10 bases matching TRBD2. The CDR3 runs to 17 residues. Germline CDR1 is MNHEY and CDR2 is SVGAGI. This CDR3 reads CARSYSLAGGNTRELFF. The CDR3 DNA reads TGTGCCCGCAGTTACTCGTTAGCGGGAGGTAACACCAGGGAGCTGTTTTTT.

Remarks on this clonotype: This is likely a read error, given that the CDR3 carries no conserved phenylalanine or tryptophan at its end. The chain carries TRBV7-9 and TRBJ2-7, with D maybe TRBD1 (7 bases). Germline-derived CDR1 and CDR2 are SEHNR and FQNEAQ (reference sequence). The CDR3 has 14 residues. V dropped 1 base and J dropped 5 bases, with 12 bases sitting between them. DNA for the CDR3: TGTGCCAGCAGCTTAGATCTCAGGGGGGACGAGCAGTACTCC. Protein sequence: CASSLDLRGDEQYS.

DNA of the CDR3: TGTACAAGCAGTTTAGCGCGGTCAGGGCTCCTCTCTGGGGCCAACGTCCTGACTTTC. This sequence encodes CTSSLARSGLLSGANVLTF. The chain carries TRBV12-3 or TRBV12-4 and TRBJ2-6; D assignment may be TRBD1 or TRBD2 (5 bases each). The CDR3 runs to 19 residues.

Comments on this clonotype: As the CDR3 is not closed by the conserved phenylalanine or tryptophan, this likely results from a read error. The limits of the CDR3 on the DNA are not certain, so only TCRdb's listed CDR3 is given. The chain uses TRBV11-2 and TRBJ2-3; the DNA was not compared with TRBD2, the D call given in the table. The germline CDR1 and CDR2 sequences are SGHAT and FQNNGV. With termini counted, the CDR3 has 16 amino acids. This chain's CDR3 is CASSLTQSGSTDTQYV.

This clonotype turned up a few times. A much bigger clone sits one base away, suggesting this may be a read error. The chain combines TRBV5-4 with TRBJ2-7; the D gene is possibly TRBD2 (7 bases). The V end lost 2 bases, the J end lost 7 bases, and 16 bases lay between the germline ends. The germline CDR1 and CDR2 sequences are SGHNT and YYREEE (reference sequence). This CDR3 has 14 residues. The CDR3 sequence: CASSFAGGQGEQYF. CDR3 sequence (DNA): TGTGCCAGCAGCTTTGCCGGGGGGCAGGGAGAGCAGTACTTC.

On this clonotype itself: An end of the junction does not agree with germline; a read error may underlie this. The V call is TRBV6-5, the J call TRBJ1-2, with TRBD1 identical over 8 bases. CDR1 is MNHEY, CDR2 SVGAGI, per germline. The CDR3 is 15 residues long. The CDR3 coding sequence is TGTGCCAGCAGCTACTCGGGCCAGGGGGCCTTTTGCTACACCTTC. Translating it yields CASSYSGQGAFCYTF.

Comment on this clonotype: Given the absence of the conserved phenylalanine or tryptophan at the CDR3 end, a read error is likely. The chain joins TRBV6-5 to TRBJ2-1; 10 bases match TRBD2. The CDR3 sequence is 19 residues long. Germline CDR1 is MNHEY and CDR2 is SVGAGI. V shed 4 bases and J 12 bases; nucleotides not matched to a gene: 24. CDR3 coding DNA: TGTGCCAGCAGTTCACTGAGCGGGGTAGCGGGAGGCCGAGGATTTGGGCAGTTCATT. This translates into CASSSLSGVAGGRGFGQFI.

This chain connects TRBV12-3 or TRBV12-4 to TRBJ1-1; weak D call: TRBD1 (5 bases). V was cut by 8 bases and J by 7 bases, with 14 bases left in between. CDR3 size: 12 residues. CDR3 amino acids: CASEGVDIEAFF. The DNA for the CDR3 is TGTGCCAGCGAGGGAGTGGACATTGAAGCTTTCTTT.

The rearrangement uses TRBV6-1 and TRBJ1-5, with unresolved D. The CDR3 length is 18 residues. The germline V and J ends were trimmed by 3 bases and 0 bases, with 18 bases remaining between them. CDR1 MNHNS and CDR2 SASEGT come from the germline V gene. The chain's CDR3 is CASSEARRAWYSNQPQHF. Here the CDR3 DNA reads TGTGCCAGCAGTGAGGCCCGGAGAGCCTGGTATAGCAATCAGCCCCAGCATTTT.

Notes on this clonotype: The CDR3 does not close with the conserved phenylalanine or tryptophan, likely indicating a read error. The rearrangement links TRBV5-4 to TRBJ2-5, with D perhaps matching TRBD1 (6 bases). Trimming removed 3 bases at V and 1 base at J, with 10 bases between. CDR1 SGHNT and CDR2 YYREEE come from the germline V gene (reference sequence). The CDR3 extends over 14 amino acids. Written as DNA, the CDR3 is TGTGCCAGCAGCTCCCTGGACAGCCAAGAGACCCAGTACATA. Translating it yields CASSSLDSQETQYI.

In the case of this clonotype: One end of the junction does not line up with germline, which may come from a read error. The V call is TRBV7-9, the J call TRBJ2-1; D gene uncertain. The CDR3 sequence is 17 residues long. The germline V gene has CDR1 SEHNR and CDR2 FQNEAQ (reference sequence). CDR3 sequence: CASSEDQPFYSYNEQFF. The CDR3, as DNA: TGTGCCAGCAGCGAAGACCAGCCTTTTTACTCCTACAATGAGCAGTTCTTT.

The chain uses TRBV12-3 or TRBV12-4 and TRBJ1-1, with no clear D. The V end was cut by 5 bases, the J end by 6 bases, with 13 bases between. This CDR3 has 13 amino acids. Written as DNA, the CDR3 is TGTGCCAGCAGTCTGACGATCGTCGCTGAAGCTTTCTTT. It yields the protein CASSLTIVAEAFF.